This T cell receptor beta chain was captured in a study of T-cell reconstitution after alpha-beta-depleted transplantation in children. Findings and limits, study-wide: A year had passed since transplant, and T-cell counts and diversity by then came mostly from newly produced T cells.

The table lists this clonotype with a few counts. Its antigen is as yet unknown. It was with unique molecular identifiers that the TCRbeta library was prepared. TCRdb ran MiXCR on the PCR reads and lists one entry per CDR3 protein. In the table there are approximately 650,000 distinct CDR3 sequences, 13% of which are singletons. This TCR was sampled from a girl aged 2 to 9 with congenital amegakaryocytic thrombocytopenia, due to receive a stem cell transplant. Specimen: PBMCs, collected before TCRalphabeta/CD19-depleted stem cell transplant.

CDR3: CASSSTSANTIYF. The CDR3, as DNA: TGTGCCAGCAGCTCCACCTCCGCAAACACCATATATTTT. V is TRBV7-6 and J is TRBJ1-3; D is ambiguous. The CDR3 runs to 13 residues. V was pared by 4 bases and J by 6 bases, with 10 bases between. The germline V gene has CDR1 SGHVS and CDR2 FNYEAQ.